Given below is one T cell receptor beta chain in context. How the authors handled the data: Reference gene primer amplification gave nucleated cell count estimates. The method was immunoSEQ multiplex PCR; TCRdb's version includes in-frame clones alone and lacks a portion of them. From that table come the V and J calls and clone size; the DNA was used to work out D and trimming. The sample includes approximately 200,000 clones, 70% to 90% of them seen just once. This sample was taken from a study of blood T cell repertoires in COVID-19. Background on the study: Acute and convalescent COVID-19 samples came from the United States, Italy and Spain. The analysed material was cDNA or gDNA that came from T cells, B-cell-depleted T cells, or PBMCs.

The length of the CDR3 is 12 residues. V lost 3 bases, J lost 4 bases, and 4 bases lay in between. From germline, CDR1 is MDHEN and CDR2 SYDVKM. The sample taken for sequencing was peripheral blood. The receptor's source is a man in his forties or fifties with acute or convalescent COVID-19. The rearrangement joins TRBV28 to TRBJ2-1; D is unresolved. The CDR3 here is CASSFSYNEQFF. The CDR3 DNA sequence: TGTGCCAGCAGTTTTTCATACAATGAGCAGTTCTTC. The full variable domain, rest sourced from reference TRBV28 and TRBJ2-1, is DVKVTQSSRYLVKRTGEKVFLECVQDMDHENMFWYRQDPGLGLRLIYFSYDVKMKEKGDIPEGYSVSREKKERFSLILESASTNQTSMYLCASSFSYNEQFFGPGTRLTVL.